The sequence of this TCR beta chain was determined in a study of cytomegalovirus exposure and HLA in healthy donors (dated by TCRdb to between 2016 and 2019). Study-wide context: An earlier analysis of some 500 of the donors reported 250 to 350 Gb of sequence data and 120 million or so unique TCR beta sequences from about 200 million T cells. Five DR-DQ haplotypes were treated as single units for association and clustering because of strong linkage in the cohort. Among roughly 400 genotyped donors of the cohort, an average of around 240,000 unique TCR beta nucleotide sequences was sequenced per donor, of which about 18% were non-productive. An early release covering 500 to 750 HLA-typed donors comprised about 290 gigabases of sequencing data and around 85 million unique TCR sequences. The study aimed to test whether cataloging public T cell receptors could reveal signatures of past pathogen exposure. In a later analysis, previously published TCR beta repertoires from about 640 donors were re-analyzed and high-resolution HLA genotyping was added so that TCR occurrence patterns could be studied. Donor age, sex, ethnicity and CMV serostatus were collected together with the repertoire data. Every discovery cohort repertoire had been produced on one sequencing platform. In the later analysis, no new phenotypic data were used to find candidate immune exposures; instead, reliance was placed on TCR beta sequences and their occurrence across donors. The number of donors typed differed by locus, with roughly 629-640 for A, B, C, DRB1 and DQB1, roughly 520 for DQA1, approximately 570 for DPA1, and about 450 for DPB1. The study profiled the T cell repertoires of about 640 subjects by immunosequencing and related them to cytomegalovirus serostatus. The genetic ancestry cluster associated with self-reported Caucasian donors included roughly four fifths of the 398 genotyped donors. A later genetic analysis used genome-wide SNP genotypes for about 65% of the 666 donors, treating that subset as a discovery cohort. Both class I and class II loci were covered by HLA typing, at four-digit resolution. In an earlier analysis of over 550 of the donors, high-throughput TCR beta sequencing was used to judge whether each TCR beta V gene segment behaved as functional or pseudogenic. Besides the first cohort of around 670 subjects, a separate validation cohort made up of roughly 120 different subjects was used. To predict cytomegalovirus infection status, the study combined high-throughput TCR immunosequencing, statistical association of individual TCRs with disease status, and machine learning.

Library prep was done by the immunoSEQ multiplex PCR assay. For the multiplex PCR, a mixture combining 60 forward primers for TCR Vbeta segments and 13 reverse primers for TCR Jbeta segments was used. The CDR3 region of rearranged TCR beta genes was amplified from genomic DNA with a multiplex PCR assay. The amplified TCR beta libraries were sequenced on the Illumina HiSeq System as 87-base-pair reads. The study's own analysis went as follows. A later analysis tallied 75 million to 85 million unique TCR beta chains across the 666 repertoires, and 10 million to 11 million of those chains were shared by two or more donors. Raw reads were error-corrected and collapsed into unique sequences with a nearest-neighbor algorithm that merged closely related sequences to remove PCR and sequencing errors. V, D and J gene segments were assigned by aligning CDR3 sequences to IMGT reference sequences. For a sequence to be retained, a match of at least six nucleotides was required to both a V gene segment and a J gene segment. Rearrangements were classified as productive when the CDR3 lacked stop codons and remained in frame with V and J, and all other rearrangements were classified as non-productive. Following IMGT convention, CDR3 was defined as the stretch from the second conserved V-encoded cysteine up to the conserved J-encoded phenylalanine. The earlier analysis of about 500 of the donors excluded sequences that lacked an unambiguous match to a single V gene segment. In an earlier analysis of 450 to 700 of the donors, V segments were called functional above 56.7% productive rearrangements and were called segregating when the between-donor standard deviation exceeded 5%. A statistical classification framework was developed to diagnose cytomegalovirus status using the catalog of TCR beta chain sequences. V and J gene assignment, in a later analysis, came from comparing TCR nucleotide sequences with IMGT/GENE-DB human TR gene sequences. A later analysis assigned CDR3 sequences and most-parsimonious VDJ recombination scenarios with the TCRdist pipeline. In a later analysis, each TCR beta chain was defined by its CDR3 amino acid sequence together with its V-gene family, and reads lacking a unique V-gene family were excluded. As a way to deal with suspected cross-contamination and a sequencing artifact, a later analysis dropped roughly 600 nucleotide sequences that were highly shared and had low generation probability. In a later analysis, a clonal expansion index was calculated for each public chain from normalized within-repertoire ranks of inferred template counts. Generation probabilities in a later analysis came from a VDJ recombination model fitted to out-of-frame rearrangements, and those results were checked against IGoR. Hypergeometric tests were used in a later analysis to score TCR-TCR, TCR-HLA and TCR-CMV co-occurrence, with a repertoire-size bias correction applied to the TCR pairs. False discovery rates were estimated in a later analysis by permuting HLA or CMV assignments 20 times. In a later analysis, co-occurring TCRs were grouped with DBSCAN, and TCRdist sequence similarity was added when clustering was performed within HLA-allele-positive subsets. Repertoires with fewer than 30,000 or more than 120,000 public chains, plus five repertoires with anomalous nucleotide sharing, were excluded from co-occurrence clustering. Entries here come from immuneACCESS through TCRdb and include only in-frame sequences with V and J called. Some clones fail to appear in such tables; in the studies checked, an unresolved V gene covers under half of the shortfall, and the cause of the remainder is unknown. That table supplies the V and J calls and clone size; D and trimming were determined from the DNA. The sample profile shows 150,000 to 200,000 clones; approximately 80% of them were found once. In total, the top ten clones hold 0.95% to 1.5% of the sample.

Trimming leaves V shorter by 5 bases and J shorter by 10 bases, with the junction holding 13 bases beyond the gene matches. The CDR3 spans 15 residues, from the cysteine through the phenylalanine. The entry retains the CDR3 DNA only, 45 bases that are in frame from base 1. The germline V gene (reference sequence) gives CDR1 as MNHEY and CDR2 as SMNVEV. The cohort comprised more than 550 healthy bone marrow donors. All cohort members were sampled while nominally healthy, although unrecorded immune exposures were likely present. The donor tested CMV seronegative, placing the donor among the 352 seronegative members of the cohort. Each donor provided a peripheral blood sample, and peripheral blood mononuclear cells were used for TCR beta sequencing. The Qiagen DNeasy Blood Extraction Kit was used to extract genomic DNA from the blood cell samples. The sample holds one count of this clone. Its specific antigen is unknown. The input lacks base qualities; no much larger clone sits a single base away.

What the authors observed across the whole study: In an earlier analysis of some 500 of the donors, most TCR beta V segments appeared in productive rearrangements about 87% or about 30% of the time, broadly matching IMGT annotations. When HLA alleles, especially DR and DQ, strongly co-occurred, TCR associations were difficult to assign to individual alleles. It was suggested by the authors that the approach could potentially be generalized to other disease states and immunological phenotypes. A later analysis found that TCR association rates varied across HLA loci, with DRB1 alleles showing the most associated TCRs and HLA-C alleles the fewest. V-gene and J-gene trimming of TCR beta chains was associated with a missense DCLRE1C variant in a later genetic analysis, and the association was replicated in an independent cohort. In this cohort, only TCR beta chains were sequenced, and detectable features were limited by the absence of alpha or paired-chain data. Because the 87-base-pair reads could not distinguish some IMGT-functional V segments, including TRBV6-2 and TRBV6-3, those segments were excluded. Because HLA typing was unavailable for some donors at each locus, only the typed subset was used in association tests. According to a later analysis, most CMV-associated TCR beta chains appeared to be HLA-restricted, and the HLA associations seemed to be driven largely by CMV exposure. In a later analysis, several top co-occurrence clusters were reported to appear linked to parvovirus B19, influenza, CMV and Epstein-Barr virus. CMV serostatus was the only immune exposure information available for the cohort. Most TCR sequences were observed very rarely across donors, whereas some public TCRs were present in many individuals. Three of the identified cytomegalovirus-associated TCR beta chains were confirmed in vitro to be specific for cytomegalovirus antigens. Presence/absence analyses assumed roughly uniform sequencing depth across donors, an assumption that may not hold. Compared with the roughly 670-donor mean, donors in an Asian-associated ancestry cluster had fewer N-insertions in productive TCRs, according to a later genetic analysis. A later analysis associated 16,951 TCR beta sequences with specific HLA alleles at a false discovery rate of 0.05. Over 15 rarely observed V segments, including chromosome 9 orphons, were excluded from the earlier analysis of 550 to 700 of the donors because counts were too low. The sequencing pipeline was judged likely to have produced a cluster of highly shared sequence variants as a technical artifact. A later analysis found that HLA-associated TCR beta chains were more clonally expanded and had lower generation probabilities than equally common non-associated chains. Linkage disequilibrium might explain the correlated functional status among segregating V segments, but an unknown experimental factor could not be ruled out. A further reported finding was that TCR beta sequences accurately predicted the HLA-A and HLA-B alleles for most subjects in the first cohort. The study gave a list of about 160 TCR beta chains associated with cytomegalovirus. The classifier was reported to diagnose cytomegalovirus status with high specificity and sensitivity in both the original cohort and the validation cohort.

Rearrangement joined TRBV27 to TRBJ1-1; TRBD1 agrees with 10 junctional bases. The sequenced material came from PBMCs. This TCR came from a woman aged 45-60 years in good health and CMV-seronegative. The CDR3 has the sequence CASSPVGTGVYGAFF. DNA sequence: TGTGCCAGCAGTCCAGTTGGGACAGGGGTTTATGGAGCTTTCTTT.